This T cell receptor beta chain was retrieved from a study of Tregs in tolerant kidney transplant recipients. Overall study findings and caveats: Few patients were studied, so findings need validation in larger groups.

Notes on this clone: Its antigen is not identified.

Germline loops: CDR1 SEHNR, CDR2 FQNEAQ (reference sequence). This CDR3 spans 16 amino acids. Trimming removed 5 bases from V and 4 bases from J; junction bases left unmatched: 7. Related graft donors supplied nonmyeloablative bone marrow transplants, and mixed chimerism was transient. This table comes from immunoSEQ multiplex PCR, and its TCRdb copy is limited to in-frame clones, with some not included. This sample has tens of thousands of clones; approximately 91% occur once, and the top ten carry over 12%. V and J are TRBV7-9 and TRBJ1-5; 11 bases align to TRBD1. The sample was CD8+ T cells from blood (PBMCs), taken 24 months after the transplant. The clonotype originates from a human patient who received a combined kidney and bone marrow transplant. Some T cells here may be from the graft donor. CDR3 in amino acids: CASSAIGTGGNQPQHF. CDR3 DNA: TGTGCCAGCAGCGCGATCGGGACAGGGGGGAATCAGCCCCAGCATTTT.